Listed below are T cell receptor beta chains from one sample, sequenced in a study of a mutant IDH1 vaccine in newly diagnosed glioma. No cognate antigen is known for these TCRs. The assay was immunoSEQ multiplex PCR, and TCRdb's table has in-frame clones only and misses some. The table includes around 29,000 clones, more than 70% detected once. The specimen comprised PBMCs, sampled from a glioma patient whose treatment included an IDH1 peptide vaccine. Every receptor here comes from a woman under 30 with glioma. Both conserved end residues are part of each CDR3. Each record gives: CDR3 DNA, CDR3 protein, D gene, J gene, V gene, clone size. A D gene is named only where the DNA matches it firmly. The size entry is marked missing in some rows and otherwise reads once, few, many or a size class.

DNA: TGTGCCATCAGTGCTGGAACGGGACAGGGTAACAATGAGCAGTTCTTC; CDR3: CAISAGTGQGNNEQFF; D: TRBD1; J: TRBJ2-1; V: TRBV10-3; size: NA
DNA: TGTGCCAGTAGTATCGGTTATGAGACCCAGTACTTC; CDR3: CASSIGYETQYF; D: NA; J: TRBJ2-5; V: TRBV19; size: NA
DNA: TGTGCCAGCAGCCAGACAGGGACCTGGGGCTACACCTTC; CDR3: CASSQTGTWGYTF; D: TRBD1; J: TRBJ1-2; V: TRBV11-1; size: NA
DNA: TGTGCCTGGAGTGTCCAATTTGGGGGCGGAAACTATGGCTACACCTTC; CDR3: CAWSVQFGGGNYGYTF; D: NA; J: TRBJ1-2; V: TRBV30; size: NA
DNA: TGTGCCATCAGTGAGGGACACGAAAGCACTGAAGCTTTCTTT; CDR3: CAISEGHESTEAFF; D: NA; J: TRBJ1-1; V: TRBV10-3; size: NA
DNA: TGCGCCAGCAGCTTGGCGGGACCGTCTTGGGGCACTGAAGCTTTCTTT; CDR3: CASSLAGPSWGTEAFF; D: NA; J: TRBJ1-1; V: TRBV5-1; size: NA
DNA: TGTGCCAGCAGCCGACAGGGTAACCTAAACTACGAGCAGTACTTC; CDR3: CASSRQGNLNYEQYF; D: TRBD1; J: TRBJ2-7; V: TRBV7-9; size: few
DNA: TGTGCCAGCAGCTTAGGAATCTCTGGGGCCAACGTCCTGACTTTC; CDR3: CASSLGISGANVLTF; D: NA; J: TRBJ2-6; V: TRBV5-8; size: NA
DNA: TGTGCCAGCGGGGACAGGAGATGGGAGCAGTACTTC; CDR3: CASGDRRWEQYF; D: TRBD1; J: TRBJ2-7; V: TRBV6-1; size: NA
DNA: TGTGCCAGCCCGGGACTAGCGGGAGAGCAGTTCTTC; CDR3: CASPGLAGEQFF; D: TRBD2; J: TRBJ2-1; V: TRBV7-9; size: NA
DNA: TGTGCCAGCAGCTCTGGGACTAGCGGTGGGGATACGCAGTATTTT; CDR3: CASSSGTSGGDTQYF; D: TRBD2; J: TRBJ2-3; V: TRBV7-2; size: NA
DNA: TGCGCCAGCAGCCCTAGGGACAGACCCTACGAGCAGTACTTC; CDR3: CASSPRDRPYEQYF; D: TRBD1; J: TRBJ2-7; V: TRBV4-1; size: NA
DNA: TGTGCCAGCAGCCAAAGTAACCACGAGCAGTACTTC; CDR3: CASSQSNHEQYF; D: NA; J: TRBJ2-7; V: TRBV14; size: NA
DNA: TGCAGCGTTGATCTGGGGGGAAGCTCCTACGAGCAGTACTTC; CDR3: CSVDLGGSSYEQYF; D: NA; J: TRBJ2-7; V: TRBV29-1; size: NA
DNA: TGTGCCAGCTCACCATTTGAGGCTGGGGCCAACGTCCTGACTTTC; CDR3: CASSPFEAGANVLTF; D: NA; J: TRBJ2-6; V: TRBV18; size: NA
DNA: TGTGCCAGTAGTATAGTGGGACTACTCACAGATACGCAGTATTTT; CDR3: CASSIVGLLTDTQYF; D: TRBD2; J: TRBJ2-3; V: TRBV19; size: NA
DNA: TGCAGCGTTGCTTCCGGGGCCAACGTCCTGACTTTC; CDR3: CSVASGANVLTF; D: NA; J: TRBJ2-6; V: TRBV29-1; size: few
DNA: TGTGCCAGCAGCCAAGATCAGGACAGGGGGCGCCGCACTGAAGCTTTCTTT; CDR3: CASSQDQDRGRRTEAFF; D: TRBD1; J: TRBJ1-1; V: TRBV14; size: few
DNA: TGTGCCAGCAGCTCCTATGAGGGGGGCGAGCAGTACTTC; CDR3: CASSSYEGGEQYF; D: NA; J: TRBJ2-7; V: TRBV5-4; size: few
DNA: TGTGCCAGCAGTTTACTTGGACTAGCGGTCGAGCAGTACTTC; CDR3: CASSLLGLAVEQYF; D: TRBD2; J: TRBJ2-7; V: TRBV27; size: NA
DNA: TGTGCCAGCAGCCAAATATCGGTTCAAGAGACCCAGTACTTC; CDR3: CASSQISVQETQYF; D: NA; J: TRBJ2-5; V: TRBV14; size: NA
DNA: TGTGCCAGCAGCTTAGGCGGGTCTGGGACCCAGTACTTC; CDR3: CASSLGGSGTQYF; D: NA; J: TRBJ2-5; V: TRBV7-6; size: NA
DNA: TGTGCCAGCACCCCCCACAGGGCGGGCACTGAAGCTTTCTTT; CDR3: CASTPHRAGTEAFF; D: NA; J: TRBJ1-1; V: TRBV11-3; size: few
DNA: TGTGCCAGCAGCTTATTGGCCAGGGGGACAGCTAACTATGGCTACACCTTC; CDR3: CASSLLARGTANYGYTF; D: TRBD1; J: TRBJ1-2; V: TRBV5-6; size: NA
DNA: TGTGCCAGCACTAAACTGGGGGGCGAGCAGTTCTTC; CDR3: CASTKLGGEQFF; D: NA; J: TRBJ2-1; V: TRBV11-2; size: NA
DNA: TGTGCCAGCAGCTTAGAAGAAACAACTAATGAAAAACTGTTTTTT; CDR3: CASSLEETTNEKLFF; D: NA; J: TRBJ1-4; V: TRBV7-9; size: NA
DNA: TGTGCCAGCAGCCAATCTAGCGGGGCGAACACCGGGGAGCTGTTTTTT; CDR3: CASSQSSGANTGELFF; D: TRBD2; J: TRBJ2-2; V: TRBV5-6; size: NA
DNA: TGTGCCAGCAGCTTAGATCCGGGGGACAACACCATATATTTT; CDR3: CASSLDPGDNTIYF; D: NA; J: TRBJ1-3; V: TRBV7-2; size: few
DNA: TGTGCCAGCAGCCCCATGGTCCCTCTTGGGGCCAACGTCCTGACTTTC; CDR3: CASSPMVPLGANVLTF; D: NA; J: TRBJ2-6; V: TRBV5-6; size: NA
DNA: TGTGCCAGCAGGGGGACAGGCCGGGGGCCCCTCCACTTT; CDR3: CASRGTGRGPLHF; D: TRBD1; J: TRBJ1-6; V: TRBV6-5; size: NA
DNA: TGCGCCAGCAGCACCACGGGACACTATGTAACAGATACGCAGTATTTT; CDR3: CASSTTGHYVTDTQYF; D: NA; J: TRBJ2-3; V: TRBV5-1; size: NA
DNA: TGTGCCAGCAGTACGGGACTAGCGAAGAACACAGATACGCAGTATTTT; CDR3: CASSTGLAKNTDTQYF; D: TRBD2; J: TRBJ2-3; V: TRBV25-1; size: NA
DNA: TGTGCCAGCAGCTTACGACCCACCTACGAGCAGTACTTC; CDR3: CASSLRPTYEQYF; D: NA; J: TRBJ2-7; V: TRBV11-3; size: NA
DNA: TGTGCCAGGTGGGGACGAAGGGACGACTATGGCTACACCTTC; CDR3: CARWGRRDDYGYTF; D: NA; J: TRBJ1-2; V: TRBV6-5; size: NA
DNA: TGTGCCAGCAGCTTCCCCACCGGGACAGTCCTCTTC; CDR3: CASSFPTGTVLF; D: TRBD1; J: TRBJ1-2; V: TRBV25-1; size: few
DNA: TGTGCCAGCAGTCGGGCAACTAATGAAAAACTGTTTTTT; CDR3: CASSRATNEKLFF; D: NA; J: TRBJ1-4; V: TRBV27; size: few
DNA: TGTGCCAGCAGTTTTACGGGACGGACCTACGAGCAGTACTTC; CDR3: CASSFTGRTYEQYF; D: NA; J: TRBJ2-7; V: TRBV27; size: NA
DNA: TGCGCCAGCAGCCAAGGAACCCTTGTAAACGAGCAGTACTTC; CDR3: CASSQGTLVNEQYF; D: NA; J: TRBJ2-7; V: TRBV4-1; size: NA
DNA: TGTGCCAGCAGCTTAAATGCTTTGATCAATCAGCCCCAGCATTTT; CDR3: CASSLNALINQPQHF; D: NA; J: TRBJ1-5; V: TRBV5-8; size: NA
DNA: TGCGCCAGCAGCCACAAGGTTAGGGTCGGATACAATGAGCAGTTCTTC; CDR3: CASSHKVRVGYNEQFF; D: NA; J: TRBJ2-1; V: TRBV4-3; size: NA
DNA: TGCAGCGGATTCCGGGGGAGCACAGATACGCAGTATTTT; CDR3: CSGFRGSTDTQYF; D: NA; J: TRBJ2-3; V: TRBV29-1; size: NA
DNA: TGTGCCAGCAGTGTATCGGCAGGGTCCTACTACGAGCAGTACTTC; CDR3: CASSVSAGSYYEQYF; D: NA; J: TRBJ2-7; V: TRBV6-1; size: once
DNA: TGTGCCAGCGTCCCCTCTTGGCGGGAGGGCAATGAGCAGTTCTTC; CDR3: CASVPSWREGNEQFF; D: TRBD2; J: TRBJ2-1; V: TRBV7-9; size: NA
DNA: TGTGCCAGCAGCTTAAGGTCGGGCAATCAGCCCCAGCATTTT; CDR3: CASSLRSGNQPQHF; D: NA; J: TRBJ1-5; V: TRBV13; size: NA
DNA: TGTGCCAGTAGTATATGGGGGAGCAATCAGCCCCAGCATTTT; CDR3: CASSIWGSNQPQHF; D: NA; J: TRBJ1-5; V: TRBV19; size: NA
DNA: TGTGCCAGCAGCTTAGCGCGAGGGGACCTGTACGAGCAGTACTTC; CDR3: CASSLARGDLYEQYF; D: NA; J: TRBJ2-7; V: TRBV11-1; size: once
DNA: TGTGCCAGCAGCGTATCCCCTAGCGACTCCTACGAGCAGTACTTC; CDR3: CASSVSPSDSYEQYF; D: NA; J: TRBJ2-7; V: TRBV9; size: NA
DNA: TGTGCCAGCAAGGCTAGCGGGGGGGCCGGAGATACGCAGTATTTT; CDR3: CASKASGGAGDTQYF; D: TRBD2; J: TRBJ2-3; V: TRBV2; size: once
DNA: TGTGCCAGCATCGGACAGGGATCCTACGAGCAGTACTTC; CDR3: CASIGQGSYEQYF; D: TRBD1; J: TRBJ2-7; V: TRBV13; size: NA
DNA: TGTGCCAGTAGTATAAGGGGGCCCGGATCGTCCGATGAGCAGTTCTTC; CDR3: CASSIRGPGSSDEQFF; D: TRBD1; J: TRBJ2-1; V: TRBV19; size: NA
DNA: TGCGCCAGCAGCCAACTGACGGCGGCAGGGTCGGATGGCTACACCTTC; CDR3: CASSQLTAAGSDGYTF; D: NA; J: TRBJ1-2; V: TRBV4-3; size: NA